This is a list of T cell receptor beta chains from one sample in a study of CD8+ T cells in alopecia areata. Sequenced by immunoSEQ multiplex PCR; TCRdb stores in-frame clones only, minus some. The sample has 85,000 to 110,000 clones; over 75% are singletons. The sequences come from CD8+ T cells sorted from blood, collected at roughly week 30, from a patient treated with tofacitinib. These receptors came from a human donor with alopecia areata. The CDR3 runs from the conserved cysteine through the conserved F or W. The D gene is left open where the match is weak. Expanded clones are given a class, and other clones once, few, many or no size at all.

D	V	J	size	CDR3	DNA
NA	TRBV9	TRBJ2-1	NA	CASSVPQSSSSGSSYNEQFF	TGTGCCAGCAGCGTACCCCAATCCAGCTCGTCTGGGAGCTCCTACAATGAGCAGTTCTTC
TRBD2	TRBV5-4	TRBJ2-1	NA	CASSLTSGNEQFF	TGTGCCAGCAGCTTGACTAGCGGCAATGAGCAGTTCTTC
NA	TRBV29-1	TRBJ1-1	NA	CSVEDPRGREWNTEAFF	TGCAGCGTTGAAGATCCCCGCGGGCGGGAGTGGAACACTGAAGCTTTCTTT
TRBD1	TRBV29-1	TRBJ2-4	NA	CSVEDNTDRGVNIQYF	TGCAGCGTTGAAGATAATACTGACAGGGGTGTTAACATTCAGTACTTC
NA	TRBV14	TRBJ2-1	NA	CASSQVGRETSNEQFF	TGTGCCAGCAGCCAAGTAGGTCGGGAGACATCCAATGAGCAGTTCTTC
NA	TRBV30	TRBJ1-2	NA	CAWSSAGAGGYTF	TGTGCCTGGAGTTCGGCGGGAGCTGGTGGCTACACCTTC
TRBD2	TRBV2	TRBJ2-3	NA	CASTISGSSTDTQYF	TGTGCCAGCACTATTAGCGGGAGTAGCACAGATACGCAGTATTTT
TRBD1	TRBV9	TRBJ1-4	NA	CASSRGQQSTNEKLFF	TGTGCCAGCAGCCGGGGACAGCAAAGCACTAATGAAAAACTGTTTTTT
NA	TRBV7-9	TRBJ1-3	NA	CASSPLDTGNTIYF	TGTGCCAGCAGCCCGTTGGATACTGGAAACACCATATATTTT
NA	TRBV9	TRBJ1-4	NA	CASSPEGATNEKLFF	TGTGCCAGCAGCCCAGAGGGGGCAACTAATGAAAAACTGTTTTTT
NA	TRBV29-1	TRBJ2-1	NA	CSVEDSAGGIGINEQFF	TGCAGCGTTGAAGATAGTGCCGGAGGGATTGGGATCAATGAGCAGTTCTTC
NA	TRBV10-3	TRBJ2-1	NA	CAISDPELGDEQFF	TGTGCCATCAGTGACCCCGAACTCGGGGATGAGCAGTTCTTC
NA	TRBV19	TRBJ2-1	NA	CASSMGYNEQFF	TGTGCCAGTAGTATGGGCTACAATGAGCAGTTCTTC
NA	TRBV30	TRBJ2-3	NA	CAWSGELGDTQYF	TGTGCCTGGAGCGGAGAACTTGGGGATACGCAGTATTTT
NA	TRBV29-1	TRBJ2-7	NA	CSVEAGRYEQYF	TGCAGCGTTGAAGCCGGGCGCTACGAGCAGTACTTC
NA	TRBV7-2	TRBJ2-3	few	CASSLGGFTDTQYF	TGTGCCAGCAGCTTAGGGGGTTTCACAGATACGCAGTATTTT
NA	TRBV9	TRBJ2-2	NA	CASSEHGELFF	TGTGCCAGCAGCGAACACGGGGAGCTGTTTTTT
TRBD1	TRBV14	TRBJ2-6	NA	CASSQVPGQGFSGANVLTF	TGTGCCAGCAGCCAAGTCCCGGGACAGGGGTTCTCTGGGGCCAACGTCCTGACTTTC
NA	TRBV27	TRBJ2-2	NA	CASSSFLAGELFF	TGTGCCAGCAGTTCTTTTTTGGCCGGGGAGCTGTTTTTT
TRBD1	TRBV2	TRBJ2-7	NA	CASSSGTGGIYEQYF	TGTGCCAGCAGTTCCGGGACAGGGGGCATCTACGAGCAGTACTTC
TRBD1	TRBV5-1	TRBJ2-7	once	CASSFGTGATEQYF	TGCGCCAGCAGCTTTGGGACAGGGGCCACCGAGCAGTACTTC
NA	TRBV5-1	TRBJ2-2	NA	CASSLAFTGELFF	TGCGCCAGCAGCTTGGCTTTCACCGGGGAGCTGTTTTTT
NA	TRBV7-2	TRBJ1-1	NA	CASALQTGYDSMNTEAFF	TGTGCCAGCGCCCTACAGACCGGCTACGATAGTATGAACACTGAAGCTTTCTTT
NA	TRBV6-5	TRBJ2-2	NA	CASSYSIGGTGELFF	TGTGCCAGCAGTTACTCGATAGGGGGAACCGGGGAGCTGTTTTTT
NA	TRBV30	TRBJ2-6	NA	CAWSLGSGANVLTF	TGTGCCTGGTCATTGGGCTCTGGGGCCAACGTCCTGACTTTC
TRBD1	TRBV7-6	TRBJ2-7	NA	CASSARTGSDSYEQYF	TGTGCCAGCAGCGCCAGGACAGGGTCTGACTCCTACGAGCAGTACTTC
TRBD2	TRBV7-9	TRBJ2-3	few	CASSSTSGSQDTQYF	TGTGCCAGCAGCTCGACTAGCGGGAGTCAAGATACGCAGTATTTT
TRBD1	TRBV19	TRBJ1-1	NA	CASRTGNTEAFF	TGTGCCAGCAGGACAGGGAACACTGAAGCTTTCTTT
NA	TRBV25-1	TRBJ2-5	NA	CASSESFGVGTQYF	TGTGCCAGCAGTGAGTCCTTTGGCGTCGGGACCCAGTACTTC
TRBD1	TRBV27	TRBJ1-4	NA	CASSSLNRGVNEKLFF	TGTGCCAGCAGTTCTCTCAACAGGGGGGTGAATGAAAAACTGTTTTTT
NA	TRBV27	TRBJ2-1	once	CASSFGGEQFF	TGTGCCAGCAGTTTTGGTGGAGAGCAGTTCTTC
NA	TRBV11-2	TRBJ2-7	NA	CASSLEVSGNYEQYF	TGTGCCAGCAGCTTAGAGGTTAGCGGAAACTACGAGCAGTACTTC
NA	TRBV5-1	TRBJ2-3	NA	CASSFRNRAIDTQYF	TGCGCCAGCAGCTTCAGGAACAGGGCAATAGATACGCAGTATTTT
NA	TRBV7-9	TRBJ2-4	few	CASSSRTGGYKNIQYF	TGTGCCAGCAGCTCACGGACTGGCGGATACAAAAACATTCAGTACTTC
TRBD2	TRBV29-1	TRBJ2-1	NA	CGVVGLAGGYTYNEQFF	TGCGGCGTTGTTGGCCTAGCGGGAGGTTACACCTACAATGAGCAGTTCTTC
NA	TRBV13	TRBJ1-1	once	CASSPTLAANTEAFF	TGTGCCAGCTCACCAACTTTGGCTGCGAACACTGAAGCTTTCTTT
TRBD2	TRBV29-1	TRBJ2-1	NA	CSVDERGGWEFF	TGCAGCGTTGATGAGCGGGGGGGCTGGGAGTTCTTC
NA	TRBV6-5	TRBJ2-7	NA	CASSSRTLPYEQYF	TGTGCCAGCAGTTCTCGCACATTACCCTACGAGCAGTACTTC
NA	TRBV19	TRBJ2-7	once	CASSTNGPSYEQYF	TGTGCCAGTAGTACTAACGGCCCCTCCTACGAGCAGTACTTC
TRBD2	TRBV19	TRBJ2-2	NA	CASKERASGNTGELFF	TGTGCCAGTAAGGAGAGGGCTAGCGGAAACACCGGGGAGCTGTTTTTT
NA	TRBV4-1	TRBJ2-7	NA	CASSSSYEQYF	TGCGCCAGCAGCTCTAGCTACGAGCAGTACTTC
NA	TRBV5-4	TRBJ2-3	NA	CASSLLADTQYF	TGTGCCAGCAGCCTGCTCGCCGATACGCAGTATTTT
TRBD2	TRBV27	TRBJ2-1	NA	CASSLTSVPYNEQFF	TGTGCCAGCAGTCTAACTAGCGTTCCCTACAATGAGCAGTTCTTC
NA	TRBV9	TRBJ2-7	once	CASSVGEDEQYF	TGTGCCAGCAGCGTAGGAGAAGACGAGCAGTACTTC
NA	TRBV6-5	TRBJ1-4	NA	CASKAGSTANEKLFF	TGTGCCAGCAAGGCAGGGAGCACAGCTAATGAAAAACTGTTTTTT
NA	TRBV5-4	TRBJ2-4	once	CASSLEVPAVTKNIQYF	TGTGCCAGCAGCTTGGAGGTGCCAGCCGTAACCAAAAACATTCAGTACTTC
NA	TRBV11-2	TRBJ1-1	few	CASSLLTGIDTEAFF	TGTGCCAGCAGCTTACTTACAGGGATTGACACTGAAGCTTTCTTT
NA	TRBV27	TRBJ2-5	NA	CASSLIGGRETQYF	TGTGCCAGCAGTTTAATTGGGGGCAGGGAGACCCAGTACTTC
TRBD2	TRBV10-3	TRBJ2-3	NA	CAISALAGGTDTQYF	TGTGCCATCAGTGCGCTAGCGGGAGGCACAGATACGCAGTATTTT
TRBD1	TRBV29-1	TRBJ2-3	NA	CSVVQGHTDTQYF	TGCAGCGTAGTACAGGGGCACACAGATACGCAGTATTTT
NA	TRBV5-1	TRBJ2-7	NA	CASSLAPLGEQYF	TGCGCCAGCAGCTTGGCTCCGTTGGGCGAGCAGTACTTC
NA	TRBV11-2	TRBJ1-2	NA	CASSSYGYTF	TGTGCCAGTAGCAGTTATGGCTACACCTTC
NA	TRBV6-4	TRBJ2-5	NA	CASSETHQGTQYF	TGTGCCAGCAGTGAGACTCACCAAGGGACCCAGTACTTC
NA	TRBV11-2	TRBJ1-1	NA	CASSLDQYGAGTEAFF	TGTGCCAGCAGCTTAGATCAGTACGGGGCAGGAACTGAAGCTTTCTTT
TRBD1	TRBV29-1	TRBJ2-7	NA	CSVEDRDLPYEQYF	TGCAGCGTGGAGGACAGGGATCTCCCTTACGAGCAGTACTTC
NA	TRBV23-1	TRBJ2-5	NA	CASSQSRTGVPKETQYF	TGCGCCAGCAGTCAATCACGAACAGGAGTCCCAAAAGAGACCCAGTACTTC
NA	TRBV5-5	TRBJ2-1	NA	CASKDTYNEQFF	TGTGCCAGCAAGGATACCTACAATGAGCAGTTCTTC
NA	TRBV5-1	TRBJ2-7	few	CASSLGSESINEQYF	TGCGCCAGCAGCTTGGGGTCAGAATCCATCAACGAGCAGTACTTC
NA	TRBV27	TRBJ2-7	NA	CASSITSTAYEQYF	TGTGCCAGCAGTATCACTAGCACCGCCTACGAGCAGTACTTC